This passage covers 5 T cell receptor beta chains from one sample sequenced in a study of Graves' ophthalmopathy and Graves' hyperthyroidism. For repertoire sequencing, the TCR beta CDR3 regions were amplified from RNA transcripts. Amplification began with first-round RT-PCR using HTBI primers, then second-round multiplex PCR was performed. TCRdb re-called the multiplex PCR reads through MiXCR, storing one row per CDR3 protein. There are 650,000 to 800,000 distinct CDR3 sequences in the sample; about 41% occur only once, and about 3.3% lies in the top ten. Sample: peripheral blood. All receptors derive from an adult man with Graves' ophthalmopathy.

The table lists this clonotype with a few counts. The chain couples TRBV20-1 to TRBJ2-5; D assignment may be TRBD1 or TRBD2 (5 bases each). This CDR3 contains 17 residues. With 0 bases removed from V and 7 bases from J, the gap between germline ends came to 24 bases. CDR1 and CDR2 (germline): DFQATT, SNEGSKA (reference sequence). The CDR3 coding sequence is TGCAGTGCTAGAGAACCCGGCGAGGGGCAGGCACCTTGGACCCAGTACTTC. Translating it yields CSAREPGEGQAPWTQYF.

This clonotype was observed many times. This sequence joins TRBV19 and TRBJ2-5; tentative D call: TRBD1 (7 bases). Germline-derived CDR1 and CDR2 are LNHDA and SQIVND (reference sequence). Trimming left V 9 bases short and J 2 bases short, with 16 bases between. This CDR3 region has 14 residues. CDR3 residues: CASTPGGTQETQYF. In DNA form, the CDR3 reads TGTGCCAGCACTCCAGGGGGGACGCAAGAGACCCAGTACTTC.

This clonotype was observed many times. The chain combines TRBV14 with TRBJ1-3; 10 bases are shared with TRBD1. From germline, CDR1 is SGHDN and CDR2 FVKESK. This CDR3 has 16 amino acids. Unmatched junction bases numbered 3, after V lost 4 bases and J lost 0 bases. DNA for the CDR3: TGTGCCAGCAGCCTCAGGGACAGGGGCTCTGGAAACACCATATATTTT. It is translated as CASSLRDRGSGNTIYF. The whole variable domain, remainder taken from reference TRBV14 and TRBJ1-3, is EAGVTQFPSHSVIEKGQTVTLRCDPISGHDNLYWYRRVMGKEIKFLLHFVKESKQDESGMPNNRFLAERTGGTYSTLKVQPAELEDSGVYFCASSLRDRGSGNTIYFGEGSWLTVV.

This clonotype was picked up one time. CDR3 region: CATGDRDREKLFF. The DNA of the CDR3 is TGTGCCACCGGGGACCGGGACAGGGAAAAACTGTTTTTT. The chain is built from TRBV24-1 and TRBJ1-4; 8 positions agree with TRBD1. V lost 9 bases, J lost 8 bases, and 7 bases stayed unmatched. Germline-derived CDR1 and CDR2 are KGHDR and SFDVKD. This CDR3 is 13 amino acids long.

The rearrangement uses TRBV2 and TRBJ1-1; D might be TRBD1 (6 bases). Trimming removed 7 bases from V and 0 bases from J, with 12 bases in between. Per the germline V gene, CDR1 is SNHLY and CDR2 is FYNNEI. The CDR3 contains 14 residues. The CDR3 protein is CASTEGDLNTEAFF. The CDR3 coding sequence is TGTGCCAGCACCGAGGGGGACCTGAACACTGAAGCTTTCTTT.